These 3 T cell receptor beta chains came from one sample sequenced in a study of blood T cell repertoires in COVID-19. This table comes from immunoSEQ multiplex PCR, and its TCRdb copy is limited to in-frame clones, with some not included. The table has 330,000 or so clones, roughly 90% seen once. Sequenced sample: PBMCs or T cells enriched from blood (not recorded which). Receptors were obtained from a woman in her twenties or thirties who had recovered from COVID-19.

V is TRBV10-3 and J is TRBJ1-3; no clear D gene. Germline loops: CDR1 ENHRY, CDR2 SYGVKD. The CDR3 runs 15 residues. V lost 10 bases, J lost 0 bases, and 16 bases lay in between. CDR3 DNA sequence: TGTGCCACCACCCCTCTATTCGGCTCTGGAAACACCATATATTTT. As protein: CATTPLFGSGNTIYF.

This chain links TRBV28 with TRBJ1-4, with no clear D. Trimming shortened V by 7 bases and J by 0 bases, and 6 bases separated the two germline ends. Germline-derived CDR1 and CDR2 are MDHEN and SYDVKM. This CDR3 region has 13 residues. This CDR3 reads CASTRATNEKLFF. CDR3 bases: TGTGCCAGCACGCGTGCAACTAATGAAAAACTGTTTTTT.

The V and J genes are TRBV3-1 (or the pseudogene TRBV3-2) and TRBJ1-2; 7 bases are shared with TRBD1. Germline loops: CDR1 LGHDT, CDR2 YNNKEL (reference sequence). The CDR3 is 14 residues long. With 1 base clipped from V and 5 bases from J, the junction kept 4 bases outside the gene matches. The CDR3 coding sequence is TGTGCCAGCAGCCAAGGGGGACAGATATATGGCTACACCTTC. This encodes CASSQGGQIYGYTF.